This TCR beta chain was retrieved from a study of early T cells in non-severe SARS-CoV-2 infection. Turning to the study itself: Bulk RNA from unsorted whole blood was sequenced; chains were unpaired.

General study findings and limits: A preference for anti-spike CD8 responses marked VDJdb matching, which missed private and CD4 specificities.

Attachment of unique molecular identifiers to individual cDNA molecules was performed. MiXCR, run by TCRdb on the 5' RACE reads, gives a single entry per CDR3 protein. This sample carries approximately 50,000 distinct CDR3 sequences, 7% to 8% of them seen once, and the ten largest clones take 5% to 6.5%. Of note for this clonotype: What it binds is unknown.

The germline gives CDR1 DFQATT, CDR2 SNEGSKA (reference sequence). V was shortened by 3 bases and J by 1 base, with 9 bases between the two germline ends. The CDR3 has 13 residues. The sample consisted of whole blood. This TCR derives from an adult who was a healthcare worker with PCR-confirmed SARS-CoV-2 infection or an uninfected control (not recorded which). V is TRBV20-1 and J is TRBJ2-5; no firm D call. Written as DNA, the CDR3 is TGCAGTGCTAGTGGGGTTGGCCAAGAGACCCAGTACTTC. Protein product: CSASGVGQETQYF.